Following are 21 T cell receptor beta chains from one sample sequenced in a study of regulatory T cells in long-lasting Graves disease. HTBI primers from iRepertoire and Arm-PCR of CDR3 regions yielded the TCR beta libraries. TCRdb analysed the multiplex PCR reads with MiXCR anew, one entry per CDR3 protein. In the table there are over 500,000 distinct CDR3 sequences, about 16% of which are singletons. Time point defined: newly diagnosed GD, antithyroid drugs for less than 3 months. RNA isolated from PBMCs was used to make the TCR library. This sample was shared with a second study, whose subject was T cells in Graves' hyperthyroidism and ophthalmopathy.

The source was peripheral blood mononuclear cells (PBMCs), collected at new diagnosis, from a patient treated with antithyroid drugs. These receptors all come from a young man with Graves disease.

This clonotype was counted only a few times. This chain connects TRBV6-1 to TRBJ2-1; no definite D call. This CDR3 comprises 15 residues. Trimming took off 2 bases at V and 6 bases at J, with 14 bases between the two ends. CDR1 is MNHNS, CDR2 SASEGT, per germline. The CDR3 coding sequence is TGTGCCAGCAGTGAATACTATGGGCCTGGCAATGAGCAGTTCTTC. It is translated as CASSEYYGPGNEQFF.

This clonotype was picked up a small number of times. This chain connects TRBV7-8 to TRBJ2-6, with 8 bases fitting TRBD1. There are 18 residues in the CDR3. The junction had 8 bases not matched to a gene; V was cut back by 2 bases and J by 2 bases. Germline V gene lookup returns CDR1 SGHVS and CDR2 FQNEAQ. DNA for the CDR3: TGTGCCAGCAGCTTACCGAGATCACAGGGGGCTGGGGCCAACGTCCTGACTTTC. It codes for CASSLPRSQGAGANVLTF.

The V and J genes are TRBV7-9 and TRBJ2-1; tentatively, D is TRBD2 (5 bases). CDR1 and CDR2 (germline): SEHNR, FQNEAQ (reference sequence). This CDR3 is built from 15 residues. V lost 7 bases and J 4 bases, leaving 17 bases between the germline ends. The chain's CDR3 is CASKKEASSYNEQFF. In DNA, the CDR3 is TGTGCCAGCAAAAAGGAGGCTAGCAGTTACAATGAGCAGTTCTTC.

A few counts support this clonotype. The chain couples TRBV20-1 to TRBJ2-1; 12 bases fit TRBD2. The CDR3 length is 17 residues. The trim removed 1 base at V and 0 bases at J, leaving 4 bases unmatched. Germline V gene lookup returns CDR1 DFQATT and CDR2 SNEGSKA (reference sequence). The CDR3 DNA sequence: TGCAGTGCTAGAGGTCCTAGCGGGAGGGCCTCCTACAATGAGCAGTTCTTC. It is translated as CSARGPSGRASYNEQFF.

This clonotype occurred a few times. V gene TRBV9 combines with J gene TRBJ2-1; TRBD2 matches at 8 bases. Trimming took 0 bases from V and 3 from J; bases not matched to a gene: 5. Germline values: CDR1 SGDLS, CDR2 YYNGEE. CDR3 size: 16 residues. DNA for the CDR3: TGTGCCAGCAGCGTAGATCCAGCGGGAGACTACAATGAGCAGTTCTTC. Translated, it gives CASSVDPAGDYNEQFF.

This clonotype was counted ten times or more. The chain is built from TRBV11-1 and TRBJ2-7; D remains unclear. V was pared by 0 bases and J by 1 base, with 7 bases between. The CDR3 has 14 amino acids. Per the germline V gene, CDR1 is SGHAT and CDR2 is FQDESV (reference sequence). The CDR3 nucleotides read TGTGCCAGCAGCTTAGCTACGGATTCCTACGAGCAGTACTTC. Its translation is CASSLATDSYEQYF. Full variable domain (remainder filled in from reference TRBV11-1 and TRBJ2-7): EAEVAQSPRYKITEKSQAVAFWCDPISGHATLYWYRQILGQGPELLVQFQDESVVDDSQLPKDRFSAERLKGVDSTLKIQPAELGDSAMYLCASSLATDSYEQYFGPGTRLTVT.

This clonotype was seen a handful of times. This chain uses TRBV10-3 with TRBJ2-1; D gene unclear. V lost 4 bases and J lost 6, with 10 bases in between. The CDR3 extends over 13 amino acids. Germline-derived CDR1 and CDR2 are ENHRY and SYGVKD. This chain's CDR3 is CAISGLGVNEQFF. The CDR3 coding sequence is TGTGCCATCAGTGGACTCGGAGTCAATGAGCAGTTCTTC.

This clonotype has just a few counts. The chain recombines TRBV19 with TRBJ1-6; D is unresolved. Trimming removed 7 bases at V and 7 bases at J, with 17 bases between. This CDR3 spans 15 amino acids. CDR1 and CDR2 (germline): LNHDA, SQIVND (reference sequence). Here the CDR3 DNA reads TGTGCCAGTACCCCGGCGAGGGATTGGAATTCACCCCTCCACTTT. Translation: CASTPARDWNSPLHF. Full variable domain (rest looked up from reference TRBV19 and TRBJ1-6): DGGITQSPKYLFRKEGQNVTLSCEQNLNHDAMYWYRQDPGQGLRLIYYSQIVNDFQKGDIAEGYSVSREKKESFPLTVTSAQKNPTAFYLCASTPARDWNSPLHFGNGTRLTVT.

The DNA of the CDR3 is TGTGCCAGCCGAGGGACCAGCGGAGAGAATTCACCCCTCCACTTT. Amino acid sequence: CASRGTSGENSPLHF. This rearrangement joins TRBV28 to TRBJ1-6; TRBD1 might be the D (5 bases). This CDR3 is 15 amino acids long. Germline V CDR1 and CDR2: MDHEN, SYDVKM. Trimming stripped 8 bases from V and 7 bases from J, with 18 bases between.

This clonotype was seen at least ten times. This rearrangement joins TRBV29-1 to TRBJ2-3; D unresolved. The CDR3 consists of 14 residues. Trimming cost V 4 bases and J 1 base, with 12 bases left between them. Germline CDR1 SQVTM, CDR2 ANQGSEA. Here the CDR3 DNA reads TGCAGCGTTGCCGCTTCCGGCCGCACAGATACGCAGTATTTT. Amino acids: CSVAASGRTDTQYF.

The V gene is TRBV6-5, the J gene TRBJ1-5; TRBD1 aligns across 11 bases. J was trimmed by 9 bases and V by 2 bases; bases with no gene match: 3. This CDR3 spans 14 amino acids. CDR1 and CDR2 (germline): MNHEY, SVGAGI. The CDR3 sequence: CASSYGQGALPQHF. DNA for the CDR3: TGTGCCAGCAGTTACGGACAGGGGGCTTTGCCCCAGCATTTT.

This clonotype was seen a handful of times. The chain links TRBV30 to TRBJ2-1; TRBD2 agrees at 7 bases. Germline V gene lookup returns CDR1 GTSNPN and CDR2 SVGIG (reference sequence). This CDR3 region has 13 residues. V shed 0 bases and J 8 bases; nucleotides not matched to a gene: 4. The CDR3 region is CAWSVSGTDEQFF. In DNA, the CDR3 is TGTGCCTGGAGTGTAAGCGGGACGGATGAGCAGTTCTTC.

V and J are TRBV20-1 and TRBJ2-1, with D perhaps TRBD1 or TRBD2 (5 bases each). The CDR3 loop spans 17 amino acids. Trimming removed 1 base from V and 3 bases from J, with 19 bases in between. Germline V gene data show CDR1 as DFQATT and CDR2 as SNEGSKA (reference sequence). In nucleotides, the CDR3 is TGCAGTGCTAGAGGGGCCCCCGGGACCTGGAACTACAATGAGCAGTTCTTC. Translated: CSARGAPGTWNYNEQFF.

This clonotype was observed at least ten times. The rearrangement links TRBV2 to TRBJ1-2, with D maybe TRBD1 (5 bases). The CDR3 length is 14 residues. V shed 2 bases and J shed 8 bases, with 15 bases lying between them. Germline V gene sequence: CDR1 SNHLY, CDR2 FYNNEI. CDR3 DNA: TGTGCCAGCAGTGAAAGGGGCCAGGGTTGGGGCTACACCTTC. Translation gives CASSERGQGWGYTF.

The chain has TRBV6-1 and TRBJ2-1; 7 positions agree with TRBD1. The CDR3 runs 14 residues. The germline V gene encodes CDR1 MNHNS and CDR2 SASEGT. V gave up 6 bases and J gave up 6 bases; unmatched junction bases: 8. CDR3 nucleotides: TGTGCCAGCAGGGAAACAGGGGTGACCAATGAGCAGTTCTTC. This codes for CASRETGVTNEQFF.

This clonotype was recorded at least ten times. The chain links TRBV28 to TRBJ2-1; D gene ambiguous. Germline V gene sequence: CDR1 MDHEN, CDR2 SYDVKM. CDR3 length: 13 amino acids. Between the trimmed V and J ends, which lost 3 bases and 3 bases, there was a span of 6 bases. The chain's CDR3 is CASSLNSYNEQFF. The CDR3 nucleotides read TGTGCCAGCAGTTTGAACAGCTACAATGAGCAGTTCTTC.

There are many counts of this clonotype. V is TRBV28 and J is TRBJ2-7, with a possible D match to TRBD2 (5 bases). CDR3 length: 14 residues. Germline V gene sequence: CDR1 MDHEN, CDR2 SYDVKM. Trimming pared 2 bases from V and 1 base from J, leaving 9 bases between. The CDR3 sequence is CASSLGLKSYEQYF. Written as DNA, the CDR3 is TGTGCCAGCAGTTTAGGACTGAAGTCCTACGAGCAGTACTTC.

The genes are TRBV4-1 and TRBJ2-2; 8 nucleotides match TRBD2. The ends lost 4 bases at V and 3 bases at J; junction bases unmatched: 13. This CDR3 comprises 18 residues. Germline loops: CDR1 MGHRA, CDR2 YSYEKL. The CDR3 DNA sequence: TGCGCCAGCAGCCCCCCGGGGAGCGGGAGTGAGCACACCGGGGAGCTGTTTTTT. Protein product: CASSPPGSGSEHTGELFF.

This clonotype was observed many times. In nucleotides, the CDR3 is TGTGCCAGCAGGGCCATGACAGGGTCCGGAAACACCATATATTTT. Its translation: CASRAMTGSGNTIYF. The chain uses TRBV6-1 and TRBJ1-3; 7 nucleotides align to TRBD1. Losses at the gene ends were 6 bases for V and 4 bases for J; bases not matched to a gene: 9. CDR1 is MNHNS and CDR2 is SASEGT in the germline V gene. This CDR3 contains 15 residues.

This rearrangement joins TRBV27 to TRBJ1-2; perhaps TRBD1 as D (6 bases). Germline V CDR1 and CDR2: MNHEY, SMNVEV (reference sequence). This CDR3 contains 15 residues. V was cut by 2 bases and J by 4 bases, with 14 bases left in between. The CDR3 sequence: CASSLIAGAGYGYTF. Here the CDR3 DNA reads TGTGCCAGCAGTTTAATCGCAGGGGCTGGCTATGGCTACACCTTC.

This clonotype was counted between two and nine times. This rearrangement joins TRBV5-1 to TRBJ2-3; D not resolved. Trimming removed 0 bases at V and 0 bases at J, with 11 bases between. The germline V gene encodes CDR1 SGHRS and CDR2 YFSETQ. The CDR3 loop spans 16 amino acids. The CDR3 spells CASSLATQPSTDTQYF. The CDR3 DNA reads as TGCGCCAGCAGCTTGGCGACTCAACCCAGCACAGATACGCAGTATTTT.